One sample yielded the 3 T cell receptor beta chains listed below, sequenced in a study of radiotherapy plus CTLA-4 blockade in lung cancer. Libraries were prepared by immunoSEQ multiplex PCR; TCRdb keeps only in-frame clonotypes and omits some of them. The sample yields 89,000 or so clones, 80% to 85% seen once. Sample: peripheral blood, taken from a patient treated with radiotherapy plus ipilimumab. The origin of the receptors is a human donor with non-small cell lung cancer who had a partial response to radiotherapy plus ipilimumab.

This clone came up a few times. This rearrangement joins TRBV23-1 to TRBJ2-1, with D possibly being TRBD1 (5 bases). TRBV23-1 falls under the ORF class, with uncertain function. The V end was cut by 3 bases, the J end by 5 bases, with 29 bases between. The CDR3 totals 20 residues. CDR3 in DNA: TGCGCCAGCAGTCATACGCAGGCCGACCGCAGGGTAGGTCTCGACAATGAGCAGTTCTTC. Residues: CASSHTQADRRVGLDNEQFF.

This chain connects TRBV11-2 to TRBJ2-1; D gene uncertain. In germline, CDR1 is SGHAT, CDR2 FQNNGV. The length of the CDR3 is 16 residues. With 0 bases removed from V and 2 bases from J, the gap between germline ends came to 11 bases. DNA of the CDR3: TGTGCCAGCAGCTTAGATCTAGTCAGCACCTACAATGAGCAGTTCTTC. Amino acid sequence: CASSLDLVSTYNEQFF. The full variable domain, with the rest looked up from reference TRBV11-2 and TRBJ2-1, is EAGVAQSPRYKIIEKRQSVAFWCNPISGHATLYWYQQILGQGPKLLIQFQNNGVVDDSQLPKDRFSAERLKGVDSTLKIQPAKLEDSAVYLCASSLDLVSTYNEQFFGPGTRLTVL.

The chain has TRBV4-2 and TRBJ1-4; 10 bases are shared with TRBD1. Germline V gene sequence: CDR1 LGHNA, CDR2 YNFKEQ. This CDR3 is built from 16 residues. Trimming removed 5 bases from V and 3 bases from J; junction bases left unmatched: 6. The chain's CDR3 is CASSVTGGGSNEKLFF. The CDR3 DNA sequence: TGTGCCAGCAGCGTGACAGGGGGCGGGTCTAATGAAAAACTGTTTTTT.